Presented here are 10 T cell receptor beta chains from one specimen sequenced in a study of blood T cell repertoires in COVID-19. Sequenced by immunoSEQ multiplex PCR; TCRdb stores in-frame clones only, minus some. The sample carries about 480,000 clones, 85% to 90% recorded once. Sequenced material: peripheral blood. The receptors derive from a woman between 50 and 59 years old with COVID-19, enrolled during active disease.

The rearrangement links TRBV27 to TRBJ2-1; TRBD2 might be the D (5 bases). The germline V and J ends were trimmed by 8 bases and 6 bases, with 17 bases remaining between them. The V gene's germline CDR1 is MNHEY and CDR2 SMNVEV (reference sequence). There are 14 residues in the CDR3. This chain's CDR3 is CASGRRLTINEQFF. CDR3 sequence (DNA): TGTGCCAGCGGCCGGAGGCTCACCATCAATGAGCAGTTCTTC.

This chain links TRBV7-8 with TRBJ2-2; perhaps TRBD1 as D (5 bases). V dropped 5 bases and J dropped 4 bases, with 17 bases sitting between them. The germline gives CDR1 SGHVS, CDR2 FQNEAQ. CDR3 size: 16 residues. CDR3 coding DNA: TGTGCCAGCAGCCGGAAGCTAGGGGCGAGCACCGGGGAGCTGTTTTTT. Residues: CASSRKLGASTGELFF.

Written as DNA, the CDR3 is TGTGCCAGCAGGTGGAGAGCGGGGGCTCGTGCCGGGGAGCTGTTTTTT. Amino acid sequence: CASRWRAGARAGELFF. The chain has TRBV5-6 and TRBJ2-2; 8 bases are a match to TRBD2. The CDR3 sequence is 16 residues long. The germline gives CDR1 SGHDT, CDR2 YYEEEE. Unmatched junction bases numbered 12, after V lost 5 bases and J lost 6 bases.

The chain couples TRBV6-5 to TRBJ1-1; no firm D call. CDR1 and CDR2 from the germline V gene are MNHEY and SVGAGI. Trimming removed 8 bases from V and 5 bases from J, with 18 bases in between. The CDR3 length is 14 residues. CDR3 coding DNA: TGTGCCAGCCAAATACCGGGAGCCTCGACTGAAGCTTTCTTT. Encoded protein: CASQIPGASTEAFF.

J is TRBJ1-6 and V is TRBV19; the D is unclear. CDR1 LNHDA and CDR2 SQIVND come from the germline V gene (reference sequence). The ends were cut back, 3 bases at V and 10 bases at J, with 7 bases in the middle. The CDR3 totals 12 residues. The CDR3 bases are TGTGCCAGTAGTATTGAGGGATCACCCCTCCACTTT. It yields the protein CASSIEGSPLHF.

The chain carries TRBV10-3 and TRBJ2-3; TRBD2 matches at 7 bases. The V segment lost 3 bases and the J segment 6 bases; nucleotides outside the gene matches: 6. Germline CDR1 reads ENHRY; CDR2 reads SYGVKD. The CDR3 loop spans 14 amino acids. The CDR3 region is CAISDGTTFDTQYF. For the CDR3, the DNA is TGTGCCATCAGTGACGGGACTACCTTCGATACGCAGTATTTT.

The V gene is TRBV6-5, the J gene TRBJ1-2, with D unresolved. This CDR3 spans 13 amino acids. Germline-derived CDR1 and CDR2 are MNHEY and SVGAGI. V shed 6 bases and J shed 2 bases, with 10 bases lying between them. The CDR3 is CASSSSGNYGYTF. As DNA, the CDR3 is TGTGCCAGCAGCTCCTCGGGGAACTATGGCTACACCTTC.

The CDR3 sequence is CATSDQGESSNEQFF. In DNA, the CDR3 is TGTGCCACCAGTGATCAGGGGGAAAGTTCCAATGAGCAGTTCTTC. The gene calls are TRBV24-1 and TRBJ2-1; 7 nucleotides match TRBD1. In germline, CDR1 is KGHDR, CDR2 SFDVKD. CDR3 length equals 15 residues. V was clipped by 3 bases and J by 6 bases; unmatched bases: 7.

This clone was counted a single time. This rearrangement joins TRBV4-1 to TRBJ2-7; a possible D gene is TRBD2 (6 bases). Between the trimmed V and J ends, which lost 0 bases and 0 bases, there was a span of 21 bases. Germline CDR1 is MGHRA and CDR2 is YSYEKL. There are 19 residues in the CDR3. The CDR3 DNA reads as TGCGCCAGCAGCCAAGATCGATGGAGGCGGGGTATGAGCTCCTACGAGCAGTACTTC. Translation: CASSQDRWRRGMSSYEQYF.

In its sample, this clone was seen a few times. CDR3 DNA sequence: TGTGCCACCAGTCCCCGACGGGAGATTCTAGGAGGGGCCCTCCACTTT. Its protein product is CATSPRREILGGALHF. The genes are TRBV15 and TRBJ1-6; tentatively, D is TRBD1 (5 bases). CDR1 and CDR2 (germline): LNHNV, YYDKDF (reference sequence). Trimming stripped 6 bases from V and 14 bases from J, with 26 bases between. This CDR3 has 16 amino acids. The full variable domain, its missing parts supplied by reference TRBV15 and TRBJ1-6, is DAMVIQNPRYQVTQFGKPVTLSCSQTLNHNVMYWYQQKSSQAPKLLFHYYDKDFNNEADTPDNFQSRRPNTSFCFLDIRSPGLGDTAMYLCATSPRREILGGALHFGNGTRLTVT.